What follows are 18 T cell receptor beta chains derived from one specimen sequenced in a study of OX40 agonist ivuxolimab in advanced cancers. The protocol was immunoSEQ multiplex PCR, while the TCRdb copy is restricted to in-frame clones and leaves out a portion. In the table there are about 46,000 clones, 80% to 90% of which are singletons. The sample was CD4+ or CD8+ T cells sorted from blood, taken in a trial of the OX40 agonist ivuxolimab. Every receptor here comes from an adult with an advanced solid tumor such as melanoma, head and neck, liver or kidney cancer.

The chain combines TRBV14 with TRBJ1-1, with D perhaps matching TRBD1 (5 bases). The CDR3 totals 16 residues. V lost 4 bases and J 2 bases, leaving 17 bases between the germline ends. CDR1 and CDR2 from the germline V gene are SGHDN and FVKESK. CDR3 region: CASSPLFRGANTEAFF. As DNA, the CDR3 is TGTGCCAGCAGCCCTCTTTTCCGGGGCGCCAACACTGAAGCTTTCTTT.

The chain recombines TRBV7-3 with TRBJ2-1; D is possibly TRBD2 (6 bases). The V gene lost 2 bases and the J gene lost 4 bases, with 12 bases spanning the gap. CDR3 length equals 15 residues. Germline CDR1 reads SGHTA; CDR2 reads FQGTGA. The CDR3 loop is CASSLGGGLYNEQFF. CDR3 nucleotides: TGTGCCAGCAGCTTAGGTGGGGGACTGTACAATGAGCAGTTCTTC.

The rearrangement joins TRBV15 to TRBJ2-7, with 9 bases identical to TRBD1. V lost 0 bases to trimming and J lost 4 bases; unmatched junction nucleotides: 4. Germline V gene data show CDR1 as LNHNV and CDR2 as YYDKDF (reference sequence). This CDR3 is 15 amino acids long. The CDR3 DNA is TGTGCCACCAGCAGAGAACAGGGGGCGATTTACGAGCAGTACTTC. Protein sequence: CATSREQGAIYEQYF.

The V call is TRBV19, the J call TRBJ1-1, with TRBD1 matching 9 bases. The V gene end was trimmed by 2 bases and the J gene end by 6 bases; junction bases not matched to a gene: 10. Germline CDR1 LNHDA, CDR2 SQIVND (reference sequence). CDR3 length: 16 residues. The CDR3 nucleotides are TGTGCCAGTAGTATATACGCGGGACAGGGAGCGGCTGAAGCTTTCTTT. This codes for CASSIYAGQGAAEAFF.

CDR3 sequence: CASSYSQGAGQPQHF. The CDR3 nucleotides read TGTGCCAGCAGTTATAGCCAGGGGGCTGGTCAGCCCCAGCATTTT. The chain combines TRBV6-5 with TRBJ1-5; TRBD1 agrees at 8 bases. V gave up 3 bases and J gave up 6 bases; unmatched junction bases: 7. This CDR3 contains 15 residues. Germline CDR1 reads MNHEY; CDR2 reads SVGAGI.

V and J are TRBV28 and TRBJ1-2; D possibly corresponds to TRBD1 (6 bases). The CDR3 has 12 residues. Per the germline V gene, CDR1 is MDHEN and CDR2 is SYDVKM. Trimming left V 7 bases short and J 6 bases short, with 12 bases between. Here the CDR3 reads CASNRGADGYTF. CDR3 in DNA: TGTGCCAGCAACCGGGGGGCGGATGGCTACACCTTC.

V usage is TRBV4-1 and J usage is TRBJ2-1; D possibly corresponds to TRBD2 (7 bases). Germline V CDR1 and CDR2: MGHRA, YSYEKL. V was clipped by 8 bases and J by 9 bases, with 11 bases between them. This CDR3 contains 11 residues. As DNA, the CDR3 is TGCGCCAGCGGGGGGGCCATTGAGCAGTTCTTC. It encodes CASGGAIEQFF.

The chain recombines TRBV11-3 with TRBJ2-1; perhaps TRBD2 as D (6 bases). Germline CDR1 SGHNT, CDR2 YENEEA. The CDR3 consists of 16 residues. Trimming stripped 3 bases from V and 3 bases from J, with 15 bases between. CDR3 in amino acids: CASSFAGWRDYNEQFF. CDR3 DNA: TGTGCCAGCAGCTTCGCTGGTTGGCGGGACTACAATGAGCAGTTCTTC.

This clone was counted a single time. V gene TRBV4-1 combines with J gene TRBJ2-3; 8 bases are a match to TRBD2. CDR1 and CDR2 from the germline V gene are MGHRA and YSYEKL. The V segment lost 1 base and the J segment 1 base; nucleotides outside the gene matches: 4. CDR3 size: 16 residues. The CDR3 loop is CASSQAPGLGTDTQYF. DNA of the CDR3: TGCGCCAGCAGCCAAGCACCGGGACTAGGCACAGATACGCAGTATTTT.

The count of this clone is one. CDR3 in amino acids: CASGWTANTEAFF. For the CDR3, the DNA is TGTGCCAGCGGTTGGACGGCGAACACTGAAGCTTTCTTT. The V call is TRBV6-5, the J call TRBJ1-1, with D unresolved. Germline V lookup: CDR1 MNHEY, CDR2 SVGAGI. Trimming removed 8 bases from V and 1 base from J, with 11 bases in between. This CDR3 contains 13 residues.

This clone was recorded once. V gene TRBV14 combines with J gene TRBJ2-1; 12 bases are a match to TRBD2. CDR3 length: 18 amino acids. Germline CDR1 reads SGHDN; CDR2 reads FVKESK. The J segment lost 7 bases and the V segment lost 6 bases, leaving 16 bases of the junction unmatched. CDR3 loop: CASSFGSRASGRGNEQFF. The CDR3 DNA reads as TGTGCCAGCAGTTTCGGATCCCGGGCTAGCGGGAGGGGAAATGAGCAGTTCTTC.

This rearrangement joins TRBV29-1 to TRBJ2-7; tentatively, D is TRBD1 (5 bases). Between the trimmed V and J ends, which lost 1 base and 4 bases, there was a span of 11 bases. Germline-derived CDR1 and CDR2 are SQVTM and ANQGSEA. The CDR3 spans 13 residues. In nucleotides, the CDR3 is TGCAGCGTTGAAGGGGCAGGGCGGTACGAGCAGTACTTC. Translated, it gives CSVEGAGRYEQYF.

V usage is TRBV27 and J usage is TRBJ2-3; possible D gene TRBD1, 5 bases. CDR1 is MNHEY, CDR2 SMNVEV, per germline (reference sequence). Trimming removed 0 bases from V and 1 base from J, with 17 bases in between. The CDR3 extends over 18 amino acids. CDR3 DNA sequence: TGTGCCAGCAGTTTATCGGTGTCCAGGGTCTTAGGCACAGATACGCAGTATTTT. Translating it yields CASSLSVSRVLGTDTQYF.

The chain couples TRBV27 to TRBJ2-5; D not certain. The CDR3 covers 15 residues. The V end was cut by 6 bases, the J end by 5 bases, with 19 bases between. Germline V gene sequence: CDR1 MNHEY, CDR2 SMNVEV (reference sequence). For the CDR3, the DNA is TGTGCCAGCAGCCCTTTTCCGGGTTTCGGGGAGACCCAGTACTTC. Translation: CASSPFPGFGETQYF.

The V gene is TRBV19, the J gene TRBJ2-1; D remains ambiguous. The CDR3 totals 13 residues. V dropped 0 bases and J dropped 7 bases, with 7 bases sitting between them. The germline V gene has CDR1 LNHDA and CDR2 SQIVND (reference sequence). In nucleotides, the CDR3 is TGTGCCAGTAGTATAGATCCCGGGAATGAGCAGTTCTTC. Translated: CASSIDPGNEQFF.

The chain couples TRBV4-3 to TRBJ2-5; 9 bases map to TRBD1. CDR1 is LGHNA, CDR2 YSLEER, per germline. After removal of 0 bases from V and 3 bases from J, the junction contained 5 bases not matched to a gene. This CDR3 spans 16 amino acids. The CDR3 bases are TGCGCCAGCAGCCAAGATCGGGGGACAGGGAAAGAGACCCAGTACTTC. Its protein product is CASSQDRGTGKETQYF.

V is TRBV6-9 and J is TRBJ2-3; weak D call: TRBD2 (5 bases). Germline CDR1 reads MNHGY; CDR2 reads SVAAGI. The CDR3 totals 14 residues. V lost 4 bases to trimming and J lost 0 bases, with 8 bases between them. CDR3 in DNA: TGTGCCAGCAGTTTGGGCGGGAGCACAGATACGCAGTATTTT. It yields the protein CASSLGGSTDTQYF.

This chain connects TRBV29-1 to TRBJ2-1; TRBD1 matches at 9 bases. The CDR3 spans 16 residues. Losses at the gene ends were 0 bases for V and 1 base for J; bases not matched to a gene: 4. Germline lookup yields CDR1 SQVTM and CDR2 ANQGSEA. This chain's CDR3 is CSVEEDRGLSYNEQFF. CDR3 coding DNA: TGCAGCGTTGAAGAAGACAGGGGGTTGTCCTACAATGAGCAGTTCTTC.